This T cell receptor (beta chain) was retrieved from a study of CD8 T cells in ankylosing spondylitis. The TCR beta libraries were generated through quantitative 5'-RACE incorporating molecular barcodes. Each CDR3 protein is one row after TCRdb ran MiXCR on the 5' RACE reads. The sample includes around 890,000 distinct CDR3 sequences, approximately 10% of them seen just once. This clonotype was counted between two and nine times. The antigen is unknown. Overall study results and limits: In ankylosing spondylitis patients, matched synovial fluid reportedly showed significant enrichment of disease-linked clones. Reactive arthritis synovial fluid and blood were previously reported to contain some motif variants. Apparently characteristic of ankylosing spondylitis blood was a TCR beta motif (about eight highly homologous variants).

The receptor was isolated from a male donor with ankylosing spondylitis. Specimen: blood, either unsorted or a sorted T cell fraction (not recorded which).

CDR3 sequence: CATSITGPPDTQYF. CDR3 nucleotides: TGTGCCACCAGCATCACTGGGCCGCCAGATACGCAGTATTTT. The chain has TRBV15 and TRBJ2-3, with D uncertain. The ends were cut back, 4 bases at V and 4 bases at J, with 12 bases in the middle. The CDR3 has 14 residues. The V gene's germline CDR1 is LNHNV and CDR2 YYDKDF (reference sequence).